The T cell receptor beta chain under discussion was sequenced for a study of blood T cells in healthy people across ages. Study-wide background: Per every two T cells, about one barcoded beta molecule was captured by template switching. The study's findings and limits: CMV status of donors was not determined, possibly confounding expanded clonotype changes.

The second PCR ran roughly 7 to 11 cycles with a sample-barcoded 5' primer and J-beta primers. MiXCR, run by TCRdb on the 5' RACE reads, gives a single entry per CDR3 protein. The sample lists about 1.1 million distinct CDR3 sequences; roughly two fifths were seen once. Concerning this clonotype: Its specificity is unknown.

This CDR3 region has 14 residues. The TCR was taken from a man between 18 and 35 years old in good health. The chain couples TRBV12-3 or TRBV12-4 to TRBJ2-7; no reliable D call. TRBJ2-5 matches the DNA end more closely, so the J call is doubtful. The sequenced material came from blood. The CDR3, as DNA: TGTGCCAGCAGAACGACGAGCGCCCCGGAGACCCAGTACTTC. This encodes CASRTTSAPETQYF.